This record concerns one T cell receptor beta chain sequence. What it binds is unknown. This specimen comes from a study of cytomegalovirus exposure and HLA in healthy donors. General observations from the study: It was 150 to 200 TCR beta chains that were listed as cytomegalovirus-associated. What a later analysis reportedly showed was that an Asian-associated ancestry cluster had fewer N-insertions than the 666-donor mean. The HLA-A and HLA-B alleles of most subjects were reportedly predicted accurately from TCR beta sequences.

Researchers ran the PCR with 60 Vbeta and 13 Jbeta primers. The protocol was immunoSEQ multiplex PCR, while the TCRdb copy is restricted to in-frame clones and leaves out a portion. Among over 55,000 clones listed, roughly nine tenths were seen once. Germline V gives CDR1 KGHSH, CDR2 LQKENI. This CDR3 contains 16 residues. The V and J ends lost 0 bases and 5 bases, in that order; junction bases with no gene match: 5. The sequenced sample was PBMCs. This TCR was recovered from a woman in her 30s in good health and CMV-seropositive. The chain combines TRBV18 with TRBJ2-1, with TRBD2 matching 9 bases. CDR3 sequence (DNA): TGTGCCAGCTCACCACCATCGACTAGCGGAAACAATGAGCAGTTCTTC. Amino acids: CASSPPSTSGNNEQFF.